The 31 T cell receptor beta chains below come from one sample, sequenced in a study of cytomegalovirus exposure and HLA in healthy donors. The PCR employed 60 Vbeta primers together with 13 Jbeta primers. TCRdb's table, derived via immunoSEQ multiplex PCR, lists solely in-frame clones and lacks some. The repertoire holds about 150,000 clones, under 75% seen once, with approximately 6.5% in the top ten. The sequenced sample consisted of PBMCs. Every receptor here comes from a woman in her sixties in good health and CMV-seropositive.

The chain joins TRBV7-2 to TRBJ2-5; D is perhaps TRBD2 (5 bases). The CDR3 contains 14 residues. Germline CDR1 and CDR2: SGHTA and FQGNSA. V was cut by 5 bases and J by 4 bases, with 14 bases left in between. CDR3 DNA sequence: TGTGCCAGCAGCAGCTACGGACGGGGAGAGACCCAGTACTTC. Amino acids: CASSSYGRGETQYF.

V usage is TRBV5-1 and J usage is TRBJ2-7, with 7 positions matching TRBD2. The germline V gene has CDR1 SGHRS and CDR2 YFSETQ. The CDR3 has 15 amino acids. V dropped 0 bases and J dropped 2; count of bases not matched to a gene: 5. The CDR3 spells CASSLASGTPYEQYF. CDR3 nucleotide sequence: TGCGCCAGCAGCTTGGCTAGCGGAACCCCCTACGAGCAGTACTTC. Filled out from reference TRBV5-1 and TRBJ2-7, the complete variable domain reads KAGVTQTPRYLIKTRGQQVTLSCSPISGHRSVSWYQQTPGQGLQFLFEYFSETQRNKGNFPGRFSGRQFSNSRSEMNVSTLELGDSALYLCASSLASGTPYEQYFGPGTRLTVT.

V gene TRBV7-2 combines with J gene TRBJ1-3; D not certain. V was shortened by 0 bases and J by 8 bases, with 11 bases between the two germline ends. The germline V gene has CDR1 SGHTA and CDR2 FQGNSA. This CDR3 is 14 amino acids long. The CDR3 nucleotides read TGTGCCAGCAGCTTAGCGAGGGCAGTAGACACCATATATTTT. This codes for CASSLARAVDTIYF.

The chain combines TRBV7-2 with TRBJ1-4; 8 nucleotides agree with TRBD1. The CDR3 has 14 amino acids. Germline CDR1 is SGHTA and CDR2 is FQGNSA. V lost 1 base, J lost 6 bases, and 1 base stayed unmatched. The CDR3 here is CASSLGTGYEKLFF. Written as DNA, the CDR3 is TGTGCCAGCAGCTTAGGGACAGGGTATGAAAAACTGTTTTTT.

This sequence joins TRBV28 and TRBJ1-5; 8 bases are a match to TRBD1. Germline V lookup: CDR1 MDHEN, CDR2 SYDVKM. The V and J ends lost 7 bases and 7 bases, in that order; junction bases with no gene match: 12. The CDR3 has 15 amino acids. Here the CDR3 DNA reads TGTGCCAGCAAGGAGACAGGGGCCAATATGCAGCCCCAGCATTTT. Encoded protein: CASKETGANMQPQHF.

The J gene is TRBJ2-2, the V gene TRBV30; 8 bases fit TRBD2. The CDR3 consists of 16 residues. Germline V gene lookup returns CDR1 GTSNPN and CDR2 SVGIG (reference sequence). J lost 6 bases, V lost 6 bases, and 15 bases had no gene match. The chain's CDR3 is CACRRGGAPVAGELFF. The CDR3 DNA reads TGTGCCTGCCGTCGGGGGGGGGCCCCCGTCGCCGGGGAGCTGTTTTTT.

This clone came up once. J is TRBJ1-1 and V is TRBV28; D is uncertain. CDR3 length equals 12 residues. V was shortened by 3 bases and J by 4 bases, with 6 bases between the two germline ends. Per the germline V gene, CDR1 is MDHEN and CDR2 is SYDVKM. CDR3: CASSLLGTEAFF. CDR3 DNA: TGTGCCAGCAGTTTGCTAGGCACTGAAGCTTTCTTT.

This chain connects TRBV4-1 to TRBJ1-3, with TRBD1 matching over 7 bases. V trimming: 0 bases; J trimming: 3 bases; junction bases outside the gene matches: 5. Germline CDR1 reads MGHRA; CDR2 reads YSYEKL. This CDR3 has 16 residues. The CDR3 reads CASSQEGGMGGNTIYF. CDR3 nucleotide sequence: TGCGCCAGCAGCCAAGAAGGGGGCATGGGTGGAAACACCATATATTTT.

In DNA form, the CDR3 reads TGTGCCAGCAGCCAAGCGGGAGGGCCTTACGAGCAGTACTTC. This encodes CASSQAGGPYEQYF. The genes are TRBV6-5 and TRBJ2-7, with 10 bases matching TRBD2. Germline V CDR1 and CDR2: MNHEY, SVGAGI. Trimming removed 6 bases from V and 4 bases from J; junction bases left unmatched: 6. This CDR3 region has 14 residues.

The V gene is TRBV28, the J gene TRBJ2-3; 13 bases map to TRBD2. This CDR3 is 21 amino acids long. The germline V gene encodes CDR1 MDHEN and CDR2 SYDVKM. The V and J ends lost 3 bases and 2 bases, in that order; junction bases with no gene match: 17. The CDR3, as DNA: TGTGCCAGCAGTTTGGCGCACACATCTTGGACTAGCGGGAGAGACACAGATACGCAGTATTTT. It codes for CASSLAHTSWTSGRDTDTQYF.

This clone was detected only a few times. The rearrangement joins TRBV7-2 to TRBJ2-1; TRBD1 agrees at 9 bases. This CDR3 is 17 amino acids long. Germline V gene lookup returns CDR1 SGHTA and CDR2 FQGNSA. V gave up 5 bases and J gave up 4 bases; unmatched junction bases: 12. The CDR3, as DNA: TGTGCCAGCAGCCTCGAACGAAACGACAGGGGGTACAATGAGCAGTTCTTC. This sequence encodes CASSLERNDRGYNEQFF.

The CDR3 region has the DNA TGTGCCAGTAGTGCCCGACAGGGTTCGGGCTACACCTTC. Amino acid sequence: CASSARQGSGYTF. The rearrangement joins TRBV19 to TRBJ1-2, with 7 bases matching TRBD1. CDR3 length: 13 residues. Germline V gene data show CDR1 as LNHDA and CDR2 as SQIVND (reference sequence). V lost 5 bases to trimming and J lost 8 bases; unmatched junction nucleotides: 8.

This clone was seen a few times. The rearrangement uses TRBV7-8 and TRBJ1-1; tentatively, D is TRBD1 (5 bases). Germline assignment: CDR1 SGHVS and CDR2 FQNEAQ. This CDR3 has 14 amino acids. V dropped 6 bases and J dropped 4 bases, with 15 bases sitting between them. The CDR3 DNA reads as TGTGCCAGCAGGCGGACCTCCGGGGGCACTGAAGCTTTCTTT. This sequence encodes CASRRTSGGTEAFF.

The rearrangement joins TRBV10-2 to TRBJ2-7, with 14 bases that match TRBD2. The CDR3 contains 18 residues. The ends lost 7 bases at V and 0 bases at J; junction bases unmatched: 11. Germline assignment: CDR1 WSHSY and CDR2 SAAADI. Here the CDR3 reads CASTHGTSGSVRSYEQYF. The CDR3 DNA follows: TGCGCCAGCACCCACGGGACTAGCGGGAGTGTGCGCTCCTACGAGCAGTACTTC.

The chain employs TRBV6-5 and TRBJ1-6; 7 bases fit TRBD1. V was pared by 2 bases and J by 6 bases, with 7 bases of the junction left unmatched. Germline lookup yields CDR1 MNHEY and CDR2 SVGAGI. This CDR3 is 16 amino acids long. The CDR3 loop is CASSYQTGPPNSPLHF. The DNA of the CDR3 is TGTGCCAGCAGTTACCAGACAGGGCCTCCTAATTCACCCCTCCACTTT.

The chain is built from TRBV11-1 and TRBJ1-1, with 7 bases aligning to TRBD1. Germline CDR1 reads SGHAT; CDR2 reads FQDESV (reference sequence). V gave up 3 bases and J gave up 1 base; unmatched junction bases: 2. CDR3 length equals 14 residues. The CDR3 protein is CASSLDRTNTEAFF. CDR3 nucleotides: TGTGCCAGCAGCTTGGACAGGACGAACACTGAAGCTTTCTTT.

This rearrangement joins TRBV6-5 to TRBJ2-5; D is uncertain. Trimming removed 1 base at V and 5 bases at J, with 14 bases between. The germline V gene encodes CDR1 MNHEY and CDR2 SVGAGI. CDR3 length: 15 residues. CDR3: CASSYLAGFEETQYF. The CDR3 DNA follows: TGTGCCAGCAGTTACTTGGCAGGTTTTGAGGAGACCCAGTACTTC.

This clone was picked up a small number of times. The V and J genes are TRBV10-1 and TRBJ1-5; no firm D call. Germline V gene sequence: CDR1 WNHNN, CDR2 SYGVQD (reference sequence). The CDR3 sequence is 17 residues long. V gave up 3 bases and J gave up 0 bases, with 15 bases separating them. In nucleotides, the CDR3 is TGCGCCAGCAGTGAAGCCCCCCCCCTTTATAGCAATCAGCCCCAGCATTTT. Its protein product is CASSEAPPLYSNQPQHF.

The table lists this clone with a few counts. J is TRBJ2-3 and V is TRBV27; tentatively, D is TRBD1 (5 bases). The germline V gene encodes CDR1 MNHEY and CDR2 SMNVEV (reference sequence). Trimming took 7 bases from V and 4 from J, leaving 15 bases between them. The CDR3 runs to 14 residues. CDR3 sequence: CASKKWGPADTQYF. The CDR3, as DNA: TGTGCCAGCAAGAAGTGGGGCCCCGCAGATACGCAGTATTTT.

The CDR3 region is CASSPTTSGLSSYNEQFF. The CDR3 nucleotides read TGCGCCAGCAGCCCGACCACTAGCGGTCTCAGCTCCTACAATGAGCAGTTCTTC. The V and J genes are TRBV5-1 and TRBJ2-1; 8 nucleotides match TRBD2. The V segment lost 4 bases and the J segment 0 bases; nucleotides outside the gene matches: 12. CDR1 is SGHRS and CDR2 is YFSETQ in the germline V gene. The CDR3 totals 18 residues.

The chain has TRBV4-1 and TRBJ1-2; unclear D gene. The CDR3 has 14 amino acids. V lost 1 base, J lost 6 bases, and 12 bases lay in between. The germline V gene encodes CDR1 MGHRA and CDR2 YSYEKL. CDR3 nucleotide sequence: TGCGCCAGCAGCCAAGCTGCTGCGGCGAATGGCTACACCTTC. Translation: CASSQAAAANGYTF.

The chain joins TRBV18 to TRBJ2-5; maybe TRBD1 (5 bases). Trimming took 2 bases from V and 1 from J, leaving 5 bases between them. Germline V gives CDR1 KGHSH, CDR2 LQKENI. CDR3 size: 13 residues. CDR3 protein: CASSPDSQETQYF. The CDR3 DNA follows: TGTGCCAGCTCACCAGACAGCCAAGAGACCCAGTACTTC. Combining the CDR3 with reference TRBV18 and TRBJ2-5 gives the whole variable domain NAGVMQNPRHLVRRRGQEARLRCSPMKGHSHVYWYRQLPEEGLKFMVYLQKENIIDESGMPKERFSAEFPKEGPSILRIQQVVRGDSAAYFCASSPDSQETQYFGPGTRLLVL.

This clone was detected only a few times. The rearrangement joins TRBV28 to TRBJ1-1; a possible D gene is TRBD1 (5 bases). CDR1 is MDHEN and CDR2 is SYDVKM in the germline V gene. CDR3 length: 14 residues. The germline V and J ends were trimmed by 6 bases and 6 bases, with 17 bases remaining between them. The CDR3 DNA reads as TGTGCCAGCAGGGGGACCGGGGGGGAGTCTGAAGCTTTCTTT. The encoded protein is CASRGTGGESEAFF.

The chain recombines TRBV2 with TRBJ1-1; no clear D gene. CDR3 length: 11 amino acids. The germline V gene has CDR1 SNHLY and CDR2 FYNNEI. With 4 bases removed from V and 5 bases from J, the gap between germline ends came to 5 bases. The CDR3 bases are TGTGCCAGCAGTGTCGGGACTGAAGCTTTCTTT. Protein product: CASSVGTEAFF.

This clone was seen only a few times. V usage is TRBV10-3 and J usage is TRBJ2-3; tentative D call: TRBD1 (5 bases). V shed 8 bases and J shed 0 bases, with 15 bases lying between them. The CDR3 contains 15 residues. Germline V lookup: CDR1 ENHRY, CDR2 SYGVKD. Here the CDR3 reads CAIADRLISTDTQYF. The DNA of the CDR3 is TGTGCCATCGCAGACAGACTGATTAGCACAGATACGCAGTATTTT.

The genes are TRBV2 and TRBJ2-7; D possibly corresponds to TRBD1 (5 bases). The CDR3 runs to 12 residues. Trimming took 3 bases from V and 3 from J, leaving 6 bases between them. Germline lookup yields CDR1 SNHLY and CDR2 FYNNEI. CDR3 nucleotide sequence: TGTGCCAGCAGTGATGACAGCTACGAGCAGTACTTC. Residues: CASSDDSYEQYF.

V and J are TRBV6-6 and TRBJ2-5, with a possible D match to TRBD2 (7 bases). Near its end, the DNA agrees better with TRBJ2-7, so the J call may be wrong. The CDR3 is 15 amino acids. CDR1 and CDR2 from the germline V gene are MNHNY and SVGAGI (reference sequence). CDR3 DNA: TGTGCCAGCACCCAGGGCGGGGGCTTCTCCTACGAGCAGTACTTC. This gives the protein CASTQGGGFSYEQYF.

The chain employs TRBV4-1 and TRBJ1-2; 7 bases align to TRBD1. Trimming cost V 5 bases and J 0 bases; bases outside gene matches: 6. The CDR3 runs to 15 residues. Germline lookup yields CDR1 MGHRA and CDR2 YSYEKL. The CDR3 region is CASSAHRGANYGYTF. The CDR3 DNA follows: TGCGCCAGCAGCGCCCACAGGGGAGCTAACTATGGCTACACCTTC.

This chain links TRBV4-3 with TRBJ2-1, with 13 bases that match TRBD2. Germline V gene data show CDR1 as LGHNA and CDR2 as YSLEER. This CDR3 spans 18 amino acids. The J segment lost 5 bases and the V segment lost 5 bases, leaving 12 bases of the junction unmatched. DNA of the CDR3: TGCGCCAGCAGCTCAAGCCAACCGGGACTAGCGGGGCACAATGAGCAGTTCTTC. The encoded protein is CASSSSQPGLAGHNEQFF.

The chain is built from TRBV7-6 and TRBJ2-4; TRBD2 matches 10 bases. V trimming: 5 bases; J trimming: 9 bases; junction bases outside the gene matches: 16. The length of the CDR3 is 17 residues. The germline CDR1 and CDR2 sequences are SGHVS and FNYEAQ. The CDR3 reads CASSQGLSGGVVSIQYF. In nucleotides, the CDR3 is TGTGCCAGCAGCCAGGGACTGAGCGGGGGGGTGGTGAGCATTCAGTACTTC.

The V gene is TRBV4-3, the J gene TRBJ1-5, with 9 bases identical to TRBD1. CDR3 length: 17 amino acids. CDR1 is LGHNA, CDR2 YSLEER, per germline. J lost 6 bases, V lost 0 bases, and 9 bases had no gene match. Here the CDR3 DNA reads TGCGCCAGCAGCCAAGATCATCGACAGGGGGACTTTCAGCCCCAGCATTTT. Its protein is CASSQDHRQGDFQPQHF.